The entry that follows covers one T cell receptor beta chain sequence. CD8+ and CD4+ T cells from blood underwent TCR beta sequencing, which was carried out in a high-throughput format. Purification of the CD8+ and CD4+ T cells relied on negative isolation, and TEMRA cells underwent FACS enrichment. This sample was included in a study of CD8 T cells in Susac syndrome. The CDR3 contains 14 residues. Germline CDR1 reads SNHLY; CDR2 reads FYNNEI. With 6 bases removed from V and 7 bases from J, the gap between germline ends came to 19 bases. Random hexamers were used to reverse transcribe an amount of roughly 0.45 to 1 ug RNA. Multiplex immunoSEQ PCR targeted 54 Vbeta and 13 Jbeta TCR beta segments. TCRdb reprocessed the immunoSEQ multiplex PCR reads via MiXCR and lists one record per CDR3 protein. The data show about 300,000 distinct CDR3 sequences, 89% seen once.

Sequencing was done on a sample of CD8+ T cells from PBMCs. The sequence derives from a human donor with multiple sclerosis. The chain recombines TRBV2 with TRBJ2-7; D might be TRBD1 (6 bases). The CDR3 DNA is TGTGCCAGCAGAGAACGTACAGGGTCGCGGGAGCAGTACTTC. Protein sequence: CASRERTGSREQYF.